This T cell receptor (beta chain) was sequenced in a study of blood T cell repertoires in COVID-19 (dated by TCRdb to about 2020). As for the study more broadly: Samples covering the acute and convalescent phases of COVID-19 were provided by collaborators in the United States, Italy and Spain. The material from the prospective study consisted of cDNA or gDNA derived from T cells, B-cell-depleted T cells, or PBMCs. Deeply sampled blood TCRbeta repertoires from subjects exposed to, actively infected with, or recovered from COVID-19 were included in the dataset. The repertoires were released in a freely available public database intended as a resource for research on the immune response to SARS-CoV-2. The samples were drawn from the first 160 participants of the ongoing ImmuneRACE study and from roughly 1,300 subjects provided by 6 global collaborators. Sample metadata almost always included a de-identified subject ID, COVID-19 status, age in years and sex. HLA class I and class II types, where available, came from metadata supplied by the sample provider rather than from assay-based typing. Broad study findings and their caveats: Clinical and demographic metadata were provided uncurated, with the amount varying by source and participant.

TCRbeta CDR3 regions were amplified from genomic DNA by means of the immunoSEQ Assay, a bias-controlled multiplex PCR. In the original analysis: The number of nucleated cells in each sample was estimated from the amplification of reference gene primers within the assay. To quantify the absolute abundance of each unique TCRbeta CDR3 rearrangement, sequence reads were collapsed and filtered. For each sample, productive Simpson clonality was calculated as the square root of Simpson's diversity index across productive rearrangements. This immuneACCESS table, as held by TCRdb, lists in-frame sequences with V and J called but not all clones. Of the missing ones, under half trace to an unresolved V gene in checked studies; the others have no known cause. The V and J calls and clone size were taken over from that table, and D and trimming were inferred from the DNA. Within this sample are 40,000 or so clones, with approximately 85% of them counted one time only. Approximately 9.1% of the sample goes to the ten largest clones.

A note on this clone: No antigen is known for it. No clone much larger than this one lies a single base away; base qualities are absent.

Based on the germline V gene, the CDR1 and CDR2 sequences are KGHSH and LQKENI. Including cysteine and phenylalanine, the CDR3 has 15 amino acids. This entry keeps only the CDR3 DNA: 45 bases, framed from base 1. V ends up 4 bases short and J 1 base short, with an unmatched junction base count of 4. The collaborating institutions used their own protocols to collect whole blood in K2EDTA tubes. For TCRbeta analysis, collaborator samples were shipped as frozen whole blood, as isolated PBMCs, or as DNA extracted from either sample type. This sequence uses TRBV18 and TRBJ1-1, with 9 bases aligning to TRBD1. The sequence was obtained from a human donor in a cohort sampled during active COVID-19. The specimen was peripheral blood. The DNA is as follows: TGTGCCAGCTCACGAGAACAGGGGGCGAACACTGAAGCTTTCTTT. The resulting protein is CASSREQGANTEAFF. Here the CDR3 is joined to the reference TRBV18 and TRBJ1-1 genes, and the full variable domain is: NAGVMQNPRHLVRRRGQEARLRCSPMKGHSHVYWYRQLPEEGLKFMVYLQKENIIDESGMPKERFSAEFPKEGPSILRIQQVVRGDSAAYFCASSREQGANTEAFFGQGTRLTVV.